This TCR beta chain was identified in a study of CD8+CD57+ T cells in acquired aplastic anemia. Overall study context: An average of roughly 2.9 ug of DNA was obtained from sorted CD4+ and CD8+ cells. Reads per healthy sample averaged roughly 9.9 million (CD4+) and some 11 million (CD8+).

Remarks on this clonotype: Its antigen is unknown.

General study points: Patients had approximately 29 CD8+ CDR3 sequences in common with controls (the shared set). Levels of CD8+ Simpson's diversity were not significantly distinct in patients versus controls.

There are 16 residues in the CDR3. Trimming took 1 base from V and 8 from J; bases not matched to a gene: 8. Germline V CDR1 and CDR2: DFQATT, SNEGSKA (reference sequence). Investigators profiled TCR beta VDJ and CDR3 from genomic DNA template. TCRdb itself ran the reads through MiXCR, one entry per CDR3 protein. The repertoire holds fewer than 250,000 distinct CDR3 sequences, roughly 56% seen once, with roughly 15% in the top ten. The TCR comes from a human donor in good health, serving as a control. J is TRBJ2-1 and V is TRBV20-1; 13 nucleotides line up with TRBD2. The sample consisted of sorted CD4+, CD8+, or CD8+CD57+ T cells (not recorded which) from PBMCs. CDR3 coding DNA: TGCAGTGCTAGAGCTCGCACTAGCGGGGGGGACGATGAGCAGTTCTTC. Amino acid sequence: CSARARTSGGDDEQFF.